These 6 T cell receptor beta chains originate from one sample sequenced in a study of blood T cell repertoires in COVID-19. This table comes from immunoSEQ multiplex PCR, and its TCRdb copy is limited to in-frame clones, with some not included. This sample has about 64,000 clones, with approximately 88% found just once. The material sequenced was peripheral blood. All receptors derive from a woman aged 60-70 years with COVID-19, enrolled during active disease.

V gene TRBV7-9 combines with J gene TRBJ1-1; D might be TRBD1 (6 bases). Trimming removed 6 bases from V and 0 bases from J, with 23 bases in between. Per germline, CDR1 SEHNR and CDR2 FQNEAQ (reference sequence). The CDR3 covers 18 residues. DNA of the CDR3: TGTGCCAGCAGGCCTAACAGGGAGGGTAGGTCTCTGAACACTGAAGCTTTCTTT. This gives the protein CASRPNREGRSLNTEAFF. Full variable domain (missing parts from reference TRBV7-9 and TRBJ1-1): DTGVSQNPRHKITKRGQNVTFRCDPISEHNRLYWYRQTLGQGPEFLTYFQNEAQLEKSRLLSDRFSAERPKGSFSTLEIQRTEQGDSAMYLCASRPNREGRSLNTEAFFGQGTRLTVV.

This clone has a single count. The chain carries TRBV7-9 and TRBJ2-3, with 9 nucleotides matching TRBD1. Germline V CDR1 and CDR2: SEHNR, FQNEAQ (reference sequence). Germline trimming cut 5 bases from V and 4 bases from J; bases unmatched to any gene: 13. The length of the CDR3 is 17 residues. CDR3 in amino acids: CASSTQPGQGGPDTQYF. The CDR3 DNA is TGTGCCAGCAGCACGCAACCGGGACAGGGAGGCCCAGATACGCAGTATTTT.

The DNA of the CDR3 is TGTGCCAGCAGCTTGAAGCGGGGGGCCTCCACAGATACGCAGTATTTT. This encodes CASSLKRGASTDTQYF. This chain joins TRBV7-2 and TRBJ2-3; 9 nucleotides align to TRBD2. Germline CDR1 and CDR2: SGHTA and FQGNSA. The CDR3 length is 16 residues. V gave up 3 bases and J gave up 2 bases; unmatched junction bases: 6.

This chain joins TRBV19 and TRBJ2-7; TRBD2 matches at 9 bases. With V trimmed by 3 bases and J by 3 bases, 9 bases remained unmatched. Germline assignment: CDR1 LNHDA and CDR2 SQIVND (reference sequence). This CDR3 has 16 amino acids. CDR3 nucleotides: TGTGCCAGTAGTATGGAGGGAGCGGGAGGTTACTACGAGCAGTACTTC. This codes for CASSMEGAGGYYEQYF.

This clone occurred once. The V and J genes are TRBV5-1 and TRBJ1-4; 7 nucleotides agree with TRBD1. J was trimmed by 2 bases and V by 7 bases; bases with no gene match: 8. This CDR3 has 15 amino acids. Germline V CDR1 and CDR2: SGHRS, YFSETQ. The CDR3 bases are TGCGCCAGCGCGAGAACAGGGGCCACTAATGAAAAACTGTTTTTT. Translating gives CASARTGATNEKLFF.

The rearrangement joins TRBV15 to TRBJ2-1; TRBD2 aligns across 13 bases. The CDR3 sequence is 15 residues long. V lost 0 bases to trimming and J lost 10 bases; unmatched junction nucleotides: 3. Germline assignment: CDR1 LNHNV and CDR2 YYDKDF (reference sequence). CDR3 in amino acids: CATSRDGLAGEEQFF. As DNA, the CDR3 is TGTGCCACCAGCAGAGACGGACTAGCGGGAGAAGAGCAGTTCTTC.